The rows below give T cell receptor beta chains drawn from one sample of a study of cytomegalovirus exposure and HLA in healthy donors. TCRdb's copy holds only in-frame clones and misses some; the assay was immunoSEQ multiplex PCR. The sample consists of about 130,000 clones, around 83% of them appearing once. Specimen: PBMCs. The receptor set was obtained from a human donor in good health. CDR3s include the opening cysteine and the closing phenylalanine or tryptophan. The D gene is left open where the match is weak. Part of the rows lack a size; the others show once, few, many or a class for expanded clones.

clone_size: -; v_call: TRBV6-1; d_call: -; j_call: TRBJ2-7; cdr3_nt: TGTGCCAGCAGTCCCCCCGTCTCTTACGAGCAGTACTTC; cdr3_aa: CASSPPVSYEQYF
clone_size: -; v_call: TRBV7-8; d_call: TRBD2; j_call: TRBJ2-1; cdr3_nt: TGTGCCAGCAGCTTAGATCGCGGGGGGGTAACCCAGTTCTTC; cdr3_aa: CASSLDRGGVTQFF
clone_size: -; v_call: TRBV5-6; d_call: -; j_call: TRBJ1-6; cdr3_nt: TGTGCCAGCAGCTTGGATAGTGACAGCTCCTATAATTCACCCCTCCACTTT; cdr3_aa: CASSLDSDSSYNSPLHF
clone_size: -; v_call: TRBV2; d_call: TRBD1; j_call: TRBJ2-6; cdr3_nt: TGTGCCAGCTGGAACCCTGGACAGGGAACTTCTGGGGCCAACGTCCTGACTTTC; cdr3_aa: CASWNPGQGTSGANVLTF
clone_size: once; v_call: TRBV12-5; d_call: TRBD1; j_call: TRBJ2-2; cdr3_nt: TGTGCTAGTGGGGCGGACAGGGCTAACACCGGGGAGCTGTTTTTT; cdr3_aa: CASGADRANTGELFF
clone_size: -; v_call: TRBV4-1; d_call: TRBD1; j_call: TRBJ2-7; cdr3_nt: TGCGCCAGCAGCCAGGGACAGGGGAGCTACGAGCAGTACTTC; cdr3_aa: CASSQGQGSYEQYF
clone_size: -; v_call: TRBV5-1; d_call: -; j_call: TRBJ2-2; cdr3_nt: TGCGCCAGCAGCTCATCGGAGACCGGGGAGCTGTTTTTT; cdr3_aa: CASSSSETGELFF
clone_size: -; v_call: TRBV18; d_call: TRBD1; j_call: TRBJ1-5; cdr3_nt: TGTGCCAGCTCACCGGGCCAGGGGGGTCAGCCCCAGCATTTT; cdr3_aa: CASSPGQGGQPQHF
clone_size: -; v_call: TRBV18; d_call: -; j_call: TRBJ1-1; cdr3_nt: TGTGCCAGCTCGCAACAGGGTGCAGCTTTCTTT; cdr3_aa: CASSQQGAAFF
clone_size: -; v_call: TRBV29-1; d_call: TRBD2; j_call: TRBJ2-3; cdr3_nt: TGCAGCGTTGAAGAGGGGCGGGGGGGCGCAGATACGCAGTATTTT; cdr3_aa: CSVEEGRGGADTQYF
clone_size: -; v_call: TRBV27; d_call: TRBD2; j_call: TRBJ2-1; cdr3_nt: TGTGCCAGCAGTTTATATGGAGCGGGGGACAATGAGCAGTTCTTC; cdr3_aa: CASSLYGAGDNEQFF
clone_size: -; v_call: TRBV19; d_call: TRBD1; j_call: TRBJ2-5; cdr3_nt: TGTGCCAGTGGGCAACAGGGGGCGCCGGAGACCCAGTACTTC; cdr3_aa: CASGQQGAPETQYF
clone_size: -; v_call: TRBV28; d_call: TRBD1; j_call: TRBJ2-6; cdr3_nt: TGTGCCAGCAGTTTAGTATCCCGGGACAGGGGGCTCTCTGGGGCCAACGTCCTGACTTTC; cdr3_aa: CASSLVSRDRGLSGANVLTF
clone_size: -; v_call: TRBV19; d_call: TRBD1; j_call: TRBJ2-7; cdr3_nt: TGTGCCAGTAGTATCGCGGACAGGGGTCCGGCCTACGAGCAGTACTTC; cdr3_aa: CASSIADRGPAYEQYF
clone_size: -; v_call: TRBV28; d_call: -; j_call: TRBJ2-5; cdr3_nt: TGTGCCAGCAGCCCCCTCAGGGAGACCCAGTACTTC; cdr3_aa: CASSPLRETQYF
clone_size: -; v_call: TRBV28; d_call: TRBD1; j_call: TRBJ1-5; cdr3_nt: TGTGCCAGCAGTTGGGGACAGAGTCAGCCCCAGCATTTT; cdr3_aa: CASSWGQSQPQHF
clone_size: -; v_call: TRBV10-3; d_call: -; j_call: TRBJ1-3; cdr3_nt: TGTGCCATCAGTGGAGACTCTGGAAACACCATATATTTT; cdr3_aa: CAISGDSGNTIYF
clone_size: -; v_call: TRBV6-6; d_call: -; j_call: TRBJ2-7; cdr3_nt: TGTGCCAGCAGGGGCGAAAAGTACGAGCAGTACTTC; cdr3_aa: CASRGEKYEQYF
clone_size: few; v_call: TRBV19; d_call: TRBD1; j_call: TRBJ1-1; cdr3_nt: TGTGCCAGTAGTCGACAGGGAACCACTGAAGCTTTCTTT; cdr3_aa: CASSRQGTTEAFF
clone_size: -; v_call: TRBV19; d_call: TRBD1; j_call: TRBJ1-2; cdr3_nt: TGTGCCAGTAGGGGGTTCCGGGACAGCTATCCTCATGGCTACACCTTC; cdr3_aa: CASRGFRDSYPHGYTF
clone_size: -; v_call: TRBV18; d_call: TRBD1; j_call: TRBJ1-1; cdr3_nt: TGTGCCAGCCGACAGGGTGAGGACACTGAAGCTTTCTTT; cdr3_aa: CASRQGEDTEAFF
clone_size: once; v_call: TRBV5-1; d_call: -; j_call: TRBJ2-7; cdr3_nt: TGCGCCAGCAGCTTGATCCCCGGATTGGGCCGCGAGCAGTACTTC; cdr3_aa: CASSLIPGLGREQYF
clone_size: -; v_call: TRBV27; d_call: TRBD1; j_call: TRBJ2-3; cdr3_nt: TGTGCCAGCAGTCCAGGGGGCAACAAGAGGGATACGCAGTATTTT; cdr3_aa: CASSPGGNKRDTQYF
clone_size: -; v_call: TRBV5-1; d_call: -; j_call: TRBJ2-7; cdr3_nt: TGCGCCAGCAGCTTTGGGAGCTCCTACGAGCAGTACTTC; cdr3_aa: CASSFGSSYEQYF
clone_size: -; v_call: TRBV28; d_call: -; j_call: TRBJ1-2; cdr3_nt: TGTGCCAGCAGTCCCCGGGGGGCGCTTGGCTACACCTTC; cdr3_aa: CASSPRGALGYTF
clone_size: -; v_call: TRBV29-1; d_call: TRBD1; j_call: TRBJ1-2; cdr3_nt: TGCAGCGGCTCCGGGACAGGGGGGCCCGAAGCTAACTATGGCTACACCTTC; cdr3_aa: CSGSGTGGPEANYGYTF
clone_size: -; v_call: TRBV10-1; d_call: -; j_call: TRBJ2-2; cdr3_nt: TGCGCCAGCAGTGAGACCCGGCAGGTGCTCACCGGGGAGCTGTTTTTT; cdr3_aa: CASSETRQVLTGELFF
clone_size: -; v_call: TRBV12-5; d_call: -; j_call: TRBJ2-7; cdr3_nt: TGTGCTAGTGGTTTGCATAGCTACGAGCAGTACTTC; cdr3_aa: CASGLHSYEQYF
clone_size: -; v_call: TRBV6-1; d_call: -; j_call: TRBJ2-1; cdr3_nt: TGTGCCAGCAGCCCACGCCGGTCCTACAATGAGCAGTTCTTC; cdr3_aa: CASSPRRSYNEQFF
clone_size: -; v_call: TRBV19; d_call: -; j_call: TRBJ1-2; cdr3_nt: TGTGCCAGTAGTAGAAGGGGCGACAGGTCCTATGTCGGCTACACCTTC; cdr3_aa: CASSRRGDRSYVGYTF
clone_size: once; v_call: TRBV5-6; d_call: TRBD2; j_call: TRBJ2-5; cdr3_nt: TGTGCCAGCAGGGGACTAGGGAGGCAAGAGACCCAGTACTTC; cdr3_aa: CASRGLGRQETQYF
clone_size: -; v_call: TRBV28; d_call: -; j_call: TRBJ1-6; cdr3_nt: TGTGCCAGCAGTTTACAGGGGTCTTCACCCCTCCACTTT; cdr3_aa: CASSLQGSSPLHF
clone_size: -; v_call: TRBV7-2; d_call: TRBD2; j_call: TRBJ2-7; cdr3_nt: TGTGCCAGCAGCTTAGGGAGCGGGGGGAGCTCCTACGAGCAGTACTTC; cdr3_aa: CASSLGSGGSSYEQYF
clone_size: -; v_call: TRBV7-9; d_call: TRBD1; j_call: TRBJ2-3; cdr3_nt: TGTGCCAGCAGCTTACCCTGGACAGGGGGGGTAGATACGCAGTATTTT; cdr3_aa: CASSLPWTGGVDTQYF
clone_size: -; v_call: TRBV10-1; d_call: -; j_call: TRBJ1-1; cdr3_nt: TGCGCCAGCAGTGAATACAGGAGGGACACTGAAGCTTTCTTT; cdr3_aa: CASSEYRRDTEAFF
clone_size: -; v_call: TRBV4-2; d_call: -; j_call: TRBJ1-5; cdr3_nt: TGTGCCAGCAGCCAAGATGCAGGGTGGAGTAGCAATCAGCCCCAGCATTTT; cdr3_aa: CASSQDAGWSSNQPQHF
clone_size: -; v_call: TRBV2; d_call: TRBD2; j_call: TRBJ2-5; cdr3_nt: TGTGCCAGCAAGGCGGGGGAACGAGAGACCCAGTACTTC; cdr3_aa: CASKAGERETQYF
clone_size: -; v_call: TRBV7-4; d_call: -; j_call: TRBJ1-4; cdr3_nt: TGTGCCAGCAGCTTCTCTCTGGACAGCGTTAATGAAAAACTGTTTTTT; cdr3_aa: CASSFSLDSVNEKLFF
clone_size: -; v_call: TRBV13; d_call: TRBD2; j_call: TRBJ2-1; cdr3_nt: TGTGCCAGCAGCTTAATGGGCCTAGCGGGGAACAATGAGCAGTTCTTC; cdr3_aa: CASSLMGLAGNNEQFF
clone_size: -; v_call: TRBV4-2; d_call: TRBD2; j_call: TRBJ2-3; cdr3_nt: TGTGCCAGCAGCCAAGATTCGGGACTAGCGGGGGGGCTATATACGCAGTATTTT; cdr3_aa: CASSQDSGLAGGLYTQYF
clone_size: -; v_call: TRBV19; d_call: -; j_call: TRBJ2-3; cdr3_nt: TGTGCCAGTAGTATAGCGGGGGGCACAGATACGCAGTATTTT; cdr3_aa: CASSIAGGTDTQYF